This T cell receptor beta chain was profiled in a study of T-cell reconstitution after alpha-beta-depleted transplantation in children. It was with unique molecular identifiers that the TCRbeta library was prepared. TCRdb redid the calling of the PCR reads with MiXCR, one entry per CDR3 protein. The profile shows roughly 120,000 distinct CDR3 sequences, under 13% of them singletons. The germline CDR1 and CDR2 sequences are SGHVS and FNYEAQ. Deletions cut 3 bases from V and 0 bases from J, with 8 bases between. This CDR3 comprises 15 residues. This clonotype was seen at least ten times. The source material was PBMCs from the stem cell graft donor, sampled from the stem cell graft. V and J are TRBV7-6 and TRBJ2-2; possible D gene TRBD1, 5 bases. The clonotype was recovered from a human donor who donated a stem cell graft to a child with acute lymphoblastic leukemia. The CDR3 region is CASSFRATNTGELFF. The CDR3 DNA is TGTGCCAGCAGCTTCAGGGCTACGAACACCGGGGAGCTGTTTTTT.